The T cell receptor beta chain described here comes from a study of identical twins. Study results and caveats: Fewer insertions marked abundant cord blood beta clonotypes; young adult naive trended weakly, memory not at all. Its conclusions, products of cross-sectional statistical analysis, did not come from following the same donors. Shared out-of-frame alpha sequences (those common to twins) showed excess low generation probability.

Looked up from germline, CDR1 is LGHDT and CDR2 is YNNKEL (reference sequence). V was shortened by 0 bases and J by 1 base, with 10 bases between the two germline ends. The CDR3 totals 15 residues. TCRdb independently ran MiXCR on the 5' RACE reads; one entry per CDR3 protein. Among around 500,000 distinct CDR3 sequences listed, 14% were seen once. This clonotype has a handful of counts. As yet, its antigen is unknown. In addition, the sample was reused for a study of yellow fever vaccine responses in identical twins. Per that paper: Twins reportedly had a vaccine T cell response that seemed partly convergent, partly personalized.

The TCR was taken from a woman under 30 in good health. The material sequenced was CD4+ T cells sorted from blood. The genes are TRBV3-1 and TRBJ2-7; D uncertain. CDR3 coding DNA: TGTGCCAGCAGCCAAGATCGGATGGCGTCCTACGAGCAGTACTTC. Amino acids: CASSQDRMASYEQYF.